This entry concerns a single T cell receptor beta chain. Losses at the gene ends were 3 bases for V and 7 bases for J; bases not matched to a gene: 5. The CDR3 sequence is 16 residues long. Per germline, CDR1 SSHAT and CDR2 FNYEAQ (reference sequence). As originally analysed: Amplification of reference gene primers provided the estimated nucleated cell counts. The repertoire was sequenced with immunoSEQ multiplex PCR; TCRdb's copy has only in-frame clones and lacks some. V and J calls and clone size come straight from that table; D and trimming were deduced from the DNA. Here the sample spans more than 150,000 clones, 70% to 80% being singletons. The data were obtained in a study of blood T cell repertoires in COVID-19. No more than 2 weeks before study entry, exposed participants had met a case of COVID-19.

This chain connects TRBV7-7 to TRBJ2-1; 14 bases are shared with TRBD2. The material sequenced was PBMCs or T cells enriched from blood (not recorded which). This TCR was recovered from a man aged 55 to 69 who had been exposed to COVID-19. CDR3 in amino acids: CASSLGLAGAGNEQFF. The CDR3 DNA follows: TGTGCCAGCAGCTTGGGACTAGCGGGAGCTGGGAATGAGCAGTTCTTC.